These T cell receptor beta chains were read from a single sample in a study of shared clonotypes between healthy human individuals. The protocol was immunoSEQ multiplex PCR, while the TCRdb copy is restricted to in-frame clones and leaves out a portion. There are a few million clones in the sample; around 95% occur only once, and under 2% lies in the top ten. The sequenced sample was naive CD8+ T cells from PBMCs. These receptors all stem from a man aged 18 to 30 in good health. Some clones in this sample may be carry-over from other donors' samples. The CDR3 runs from the conserved cysteine through the conserved F or W. Each record gives: J gene, D gene, clone size, V gene, CDR3 protein, CDR3 DNA. The D gene is left open where the match is weak. Rows may omit the clone size; those that give it use once, few, many or a size class.

j_gene: TRBJ1-2; d_gene: .; abundance: once; v_gene: TRBV6-6; CDR3aa: CASSYSVGGANYGYTF; CDR3nt: TGTGCCAGCAGTTACTCGGTCGGGGGAGCTAACTATGGCTACACCTTC
j_gene: TRBJ2-5; d_gene: TRBD2; abundance: .; v_gene: TRBV9; CDR3aa: CASSVGGAGRQETQYF; CDR3nt: TGTGCCAGCAGCGTAGGAGGAGCGGGAAGACAAGAGACCCAGTACTTC
j_gene: TRBJ1-2; d_gene: TRBD1; abundance: .; v_gene: TRBV30; CDR3aa: CAWSVRDRGMDGYTF; CDR3nt: TGTGCCTGGAGTGTACGCGACAGGGGAATGGATGGCTACACCTTC
j_gene: TRBJ2-7; d_gene: .; abundance: .; v_gene: TRBV27; CDR3aa: CASSSSVGESSYEQYF; CDR3nt: TGTGCCAGCAGTTCGTCCGTTGGGGAAAGCTCCTACGAGCAGTACTTC
j_gene: TRBJ1-3; d_gene: .; abundance: .; v_gene: TRBV7-2; CDR3aa: CASSPRGQKGAGNTIYF; CDR3nt: TGTGCCAGCAGCCCGAGAGGACAGAAGGGCGCTGGAAACACCATATATTTT
j_gene: TRBJ1-1; d_gene: TRBD1; abundance: .; v_gene: TRBV6-5; CDR3aa: CASSSTGGRDTEAFF; CDR3nt: TGTGCCAGCAGTAGTACAGGGGGCCGGGACACTGAAGCTTTCTTT
j_gene: TRBJ2-7; d_gene: .; abundance: .; v_gene: TRBV4-1; CDR3aa: CASSQGVFGRGSYEQYF; CDR3nt: TGCGCCAGCAGCCAAGGGGTTTTCGGCAGGGGATCCTACGAGCAGTACTTC
j_gene: TRBJ2-1; d_gene: .; abundance: .; v_gene: TRBV5-1; CDR3aa: CASSLGSVSSYNEQFF; CDR3nt: TGCGCCAGCAGCTTGGGGTCAGTGAGCTCCTACAATGAGCAGTTCTTC
j_gene: TRBJ2-5; d_gene: .; abundance: .; v_gene: TRBV27; CDR3aa: CASSPGAGDFQETQYF; CDR3nt: TGTGCCAGCAGTCCCGGGGCAGGGGATTTCCAAGAGACCCAGTACTTC
j_gene: TRBJ2-2; d_gene: .; abundance: .; v_gene: TRBV4-1; CDR3aa: CASSPTLRELFF; CDR3nt: TGCGCCAGCAGTCCCACCCTCAGGGAGCTGTTTTTT
j_gene: TRBJ1-4; d_gene: .; abundance: .; v_gene: TRBV4-1; CDR3aa: CASSQDETNEKLFF; CDR3nt: TGCGCCAGCAGCCAAGATGAAACTAATGAAAAACTGTTTTTT
j_gene: TRBJ1-2; d_gene: .; abundance: .; v_gene: TRBV27; CDR3aa: CASSFGRGQGYTF; CDR3nt: TGTGCCAGCAGTTTTGGGAGGGGTCAGGGCTACACCTTC
j_gene: TRBJ2-3; d_gene: TRBD2; abundance: once; v_gene: TRBV4-3; CDR3aa: CASSQTPGLAGAGDTQYF; CDR3nt: TGCGCCAGCAGCCAAACCCCGGGACTAGCGGGAGCTGGAGATACGCAGTATTTT
j_gene: TRBJ2-1; d_gene: .; abundance: .; v_gene: TRBV7-8; CDR3aa: CASRSRANNEQFF; CDR3nt: TGTGCCAGCAGATCTCGGGCTAACAATGAGCAGTTCTTC
j_gene: TRBJ2-5; d_gene: .; abundance: .; v_gene: TRBV27; CDR3aa: CASGPRETQYF; CDR3nt: TGTGCCAGCGGACCTCGGGAGACCCAGTACTTC
j_gene: TRBJ2-1; d_gene: .; abundance: .; v_gene: TRBV15; CDR3aa: CATSRVRDALMHPQFF; CDR3nt: TGTGCCACCAGCAGAGTTAGGGACGCTCTCATGCACCCACAGTTCTTC
j_gene: TRBJ2-3; d_gene: .; abundance: few; v_gene: TRBV28; CDR3aa: CASSPGTLSTDTQYF; CDR3nt: TGTGCCAGCAGTCCCGGGACACTTAGCACAGATACGCAGTATTTT
j_gene: TRBJ2-7; d_gene: .; abundance: .; v_gene: TRBV11-1; CDR3aa: CASSPGGYEQYF; CDR3nt: TGTGCCAGCAGCCCAGGGGGGTACGAGCAGTACTTC
j_gene: TRBJ1-4; d_gene: .; abundance: once; v_gene: TRBV4-1; CDR3aa: CASSQEGELRKLFF; CDR3nt: TGCGCCAGCAGCCAAGAAGGGGAATTGAGGAAACTGTTTTTT
j_gene: TRBJ1-1; d_gene: .; abundance: .; v_gene: TRBV6-5; CDR3aa: CASSYSELVGTEAFF; CDR3nt: TGTGCCAGCAGTTACTCGGAACTAGTAGGCACTGAAGCTTTCTTT
j_gene: TRBJ2-7; d_gene: TRBD1; abundance: .; v_gene: TRBV27; CDR3aa: CASSLLGGAYEQYF; CDR3nt: TGTGCCAGCAGTTTGCTAGGGGGCGCCTACGAGCAGTACTTC
j_gene: TRBJ1-3; d_gene: .; abundance: .; v_gene: TRBV10-3; CDR3aa: CAISGATYSSGNTIYF; CDR3nt: TGTGCCATCAGTGGGGCGACCTACTCCTCTGGAAACACCATATATTTT
j_gene: TRBJ2-7; d_gene: .; abundance: .; v_gene: TRBV10-3; CDR3aa: CATQDNDYEQYF; CDR3nt: TGTGCCACTCAGGACAATGACTACGAGCAGTACTTC
j_gene: TRBJ2-7; d_gene: TRBD1; abundance: .; v_gene: TRBV19; CDR3aa: CASSPMGDRGYYEQYF; CDR3nt: TGTGCCAGTAGTCCGATGGGGGACAGGGGATACTACGAGCAGTACTTC
j_gene: TRBJ2-1; d_gene: TRBD2; abundance: .; v_gene: TRBV9; CDR3aa: CASSGRGSGRAPNEQFF; CDR3nt: TGTGCCAGCAGCGGTCGCGGTAGCGGGAGGGCACCCAATGAGCAGTTCTTC
j_gene: TRBJ2-2; d_gene: .; abundance: .; v_gene: TRBV7-2; CDR3aa: CASSLREETGELFF; CDR3nt: TGTGCCAGCAGCTTGAGGGAGGAGACCGGGGAGCTGTTTTTT
j_gene: TRBJ1-3; d_gene: TRBD1; abundance: .; v_gene: TRBV9; CDR3aa: CASSTRDRGGNTIYF; CDR3nt: TGTGCCAGCAGCACTCGGGACAGGGGTGGAAACACCATATATTTT
j_gene: TRBJ2-5; d_gene: TRBD1; abundance: .; v_gene: TRBV9; CDR3aa: CASSETGGAETQYF; CDR3nt: TGTGCCAGCAGCGAGACAGGGGGCGCGGAGACCCAGTACTTC
j_gene: TRBJ2-7; d_gene: .; abundance: .; v_gene: TRBV21-1; CDR3aa: CASSKGGAIEQYF; CDR3nt: TGTGCCAGCAGCAAAGGGGGCGCGATCGAGCAGTACTTC
j_gene: TRBJ2-7; d_gene: .; abundance: .; v_gene: TRBV11-3; CDR3aa: CASSLRGTHYEQYF; CDR3nt: TGTGCCAGCAGCTTACGTGGGACCCACTACGAGCAGTACTTC
j_gene: TRBJ2-3; d_gene: TRBD1; abundance: .; v_gene: TRBV27; CDR3aa: CASSFIRDRRRTDTQYF; CDR3nt: TGTGCCAGCAGTTTCATCCGGGACAGGCGGAGAACAGATACGCAGTATTTT
j_gene: TRBJ1-2; d_gene: TRBD1; abundance: .; v_gene: TRBV10-3; CDR3aa: CAINPRTGESNGYTF; CDR3nt: TGTGCCATCAACCCGAGGACAGGGGAATCGAACGGCTACACCTTC
j_gene: TRBJ2-7; d_gene: TRBD1; abundance: .; v_gene: TRBV6-4; CDR3aa: CASSEGGQGVYEQYF; CDR3nt: TGTGCCAGCAGTGAAGGGGGACAGGGGGTCTACGAGCAGTACTTC
j_gene: TRBJ1-1; d_gene: TRBD1; abundance: .; v_gene: TRBV4-1; CDR3aa: CASSLSGTGGSEAFF; CDR3nt: TGCGCCAGCAGCCTCTCCGGGACAGGGGGCTCTGAAGCTTTCTTT
j_gene: TRBJ2-7; d_gene: .; abundance: .; v_gene: TRBV18; CDR3aa: CASSPRRDLEQYF; CDR3nt: TGTGCCAGCTCACCCAGGAGGGACCTCGAGCAGTACTTC
j_gene: TRBJ2-1; d_gene: TRBD2; abundance: .; v_gene: TRBV29-1; CDR3aa: CSVLLADLNEQFF; CDR3nt: TGCAGCGTTTTACTAGCGGACCTCAATGAGCAGTTCTTC
j_gene: TRBJ1-1; d_gene: .; abundance: .; v_gene: TRBV9; CDR3aa: CASSETGGGRKAFF; CDR3nt: TGTGCCAGCAGCGAAACGGGCGGAGGGCGGAAAGCTTTCTTT
j_gene: TRBJ1-1; d_gene: .; abundance: .; v_gene: TRBV7-3; CDR3aa: CASSKPRDRNTEAFF; CDR3nt: TGTGCCAGCAGTAAACCGAGGGATAGGAACACTGAAGCTTTCTTT
j_gene: TRBJ2-7; d_gene: .; abundance: .; v_gene: TRBV2; CDR3aa: CATLRHNDLLSGDTYEQYF; CDR3nt: TGTGCCACCCTACGGCATAACGATTTATTATCCGGTGATACCTACGAGCAGTACTTC
j_gene: TRBJ2-3; d_gene: .; abundance: once; v_gene: TRBV27; CDR3aa: CASSFGTADTQYF; CDR3nt: TGTGCCAGCAGTTTCGGGACCGCAGATACGCAGTATTTT
j_gene: TRBJ1-5; d_gene: TRBD1; abundance: .; v_gene: TRBV11-1; CDR3aa: CASSRDRNQPQHF; CDR3nt: TGTGCCAGCAGCCGGGACAGAAATCAGCCCCAGCATTTT
j_gene: TRBJ2-1; d_gene: .; abundance: .; v_gene: TRBV7-8; CDR3aa: CASSYRGGSYNEQFF; CDR3nt: TGTGCCAGCAGCTATAGGGGAGGCTCCTACAATGAGCAGTTCTTC
j_gene: TRBJ2-5; d_gene: .; abundance: .; v_gene: TRBV19; CDR3aa: CASSIDLDRNSGQETQYF; CDR3nt: TGTGCCAGTAGTATAGATCTTGACCGAAATAGCGGCCAAGAGACCCAGTACTTC
j_gene: TRBJ1-5; d_gene: .; abundance: .; v_gene: TRBV21-1; CDR3aa: CASSRDLSNQPQHF; CDR3nt: TGTGCCAGCAGCCGGGATCTTAGCAATCAGCCCCAGCATTTT
j_gene: TRBJ2-5; d_gene: .; abundance: .; v_gene: TRBV27; CDR3aa: CASRVAPSSQGQETQYF; CDR3nt: TGTGCCAGCAGAGTAGCCCCAAGCTCTCAGGGGCAAGAGACCCAGTACTTC
j_gene: TRBJ1-1; d_gene: .; abundance: .; v_gene: TRBV7-9; CDR3aa: CASSASGPTEAFF; CDR3nt: TGTGCCAGCAGCGCGTCCGGTCCAACTGAAGCTTTCTTT
j_gene: TRBJ2-5; d_gene: TRBD2; abundance: .; v_gene: TRBV7-6; CDR3aa: CASSLALAGVWETQYF; CDR3nt: TGTGCCAGCAGCTTAGCCCTAGCGGGAGTTTGGGAGACCCAGTACTTC
j_gene: TRBJ1-4; d_gene: .; abundance: once; v_gene: TRBV4-3; CDR3aa: CASSQDGAGRSKQKLFF; CDR3nt: TGCGCCAGCAGCCAAGATGGCGCGGGCAGGAGTAAGCAAAAACTGTTTTTT